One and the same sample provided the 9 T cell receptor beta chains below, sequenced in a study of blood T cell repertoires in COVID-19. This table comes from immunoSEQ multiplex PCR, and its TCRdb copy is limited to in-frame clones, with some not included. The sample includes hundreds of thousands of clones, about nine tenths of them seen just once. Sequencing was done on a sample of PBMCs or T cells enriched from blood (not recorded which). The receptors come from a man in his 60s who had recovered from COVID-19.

This CDR3 is CARATGGLQETQYF. The DNA for the CDR3 is TGCGCCAGAGCTACAGGGGGTCTGCAAGAGACCCAGTACTTC. The rearrangement links TRBV10-1 to TRBJ2-5; 8 bases match TRBD1. CDR1 and CDR2 from the germline V gene are WNHNN and SYGVQD (reference sequence). The length of the CDR3 is 14 residues. The ends lost 9 bases at V and 2 bases at J; junction bases unmatched: 8.

The CDR3 region is CASSLAAKQPGELFF. In DNA, the CDR3 is TGTGCCAGCAGCTTGGCCGCTAAACAGCCCGGGGAGCTGTTTTTT. This chain connects TRBV5-5 to TRBJ2-2; the D is unclear. V was cut by 0 bases and J by 6 bases, with 12 bases left in between. CDR1 and CDR2 from the germline V gene are SGHKS and YYEKEE (reference sequence). The CDR3 consists of 15 residues.

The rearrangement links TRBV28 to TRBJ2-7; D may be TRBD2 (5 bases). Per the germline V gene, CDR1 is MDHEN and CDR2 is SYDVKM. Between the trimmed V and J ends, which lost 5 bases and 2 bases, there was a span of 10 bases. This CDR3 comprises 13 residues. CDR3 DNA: TGTGCCAGCAGTCTAGGACTCGCCTACGAGCAGTACTTC. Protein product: CASSLGLAYEQYF.

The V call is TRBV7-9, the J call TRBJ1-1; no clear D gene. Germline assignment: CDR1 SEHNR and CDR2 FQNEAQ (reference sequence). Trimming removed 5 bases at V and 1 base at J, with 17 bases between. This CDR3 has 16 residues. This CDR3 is CASSTWGGFGNTEAFF. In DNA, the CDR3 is TGTGCCAGCAGCACCTGGGGAGGGTTTGGGAACACTGAAGCTTTCTTT.

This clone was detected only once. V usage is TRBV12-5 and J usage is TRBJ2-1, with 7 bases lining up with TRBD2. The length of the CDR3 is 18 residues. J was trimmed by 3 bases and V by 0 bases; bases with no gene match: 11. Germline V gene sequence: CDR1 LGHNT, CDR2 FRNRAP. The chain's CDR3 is CASGLVLPGRELYNEQFF. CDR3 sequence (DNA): TGTGCTAGTGGTTTGGTACTCCCGGGGCGGGAGCTCTACAATGAGCAGTTCTTC.

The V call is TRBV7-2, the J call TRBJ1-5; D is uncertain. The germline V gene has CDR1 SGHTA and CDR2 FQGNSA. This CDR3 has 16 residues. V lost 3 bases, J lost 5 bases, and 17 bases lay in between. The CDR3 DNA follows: TGTGCCAGCAGCTTGGAGGGTAGAAACTCGGATCAGCCCCAGCATTTT. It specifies CASSLEGRNSDQPQHF.

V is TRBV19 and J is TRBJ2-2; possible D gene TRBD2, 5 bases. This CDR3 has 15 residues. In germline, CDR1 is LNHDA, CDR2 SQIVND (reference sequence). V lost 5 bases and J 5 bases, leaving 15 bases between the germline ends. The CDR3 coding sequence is TGTGCCAGTAGTCCTGAGGTGGGAGATACCGGGGAGCTGTTTTTT. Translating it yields CASSPEVGDTGELFF.

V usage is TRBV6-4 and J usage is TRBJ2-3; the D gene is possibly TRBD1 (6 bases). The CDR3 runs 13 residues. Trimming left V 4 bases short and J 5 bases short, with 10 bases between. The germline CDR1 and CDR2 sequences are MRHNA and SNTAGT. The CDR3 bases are TGTGCCAGCAGTGCCCAGGGGTTAGATACGCAGTATTTT. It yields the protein CASSAQGLDTQYF.

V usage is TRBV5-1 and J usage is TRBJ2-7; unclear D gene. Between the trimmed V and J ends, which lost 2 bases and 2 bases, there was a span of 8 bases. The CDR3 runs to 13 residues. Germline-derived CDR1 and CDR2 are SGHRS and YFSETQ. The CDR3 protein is CASSFNSPYEQYF. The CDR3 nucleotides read TGCGCCAGCAGCTTTAACAGTCCCTACGAGCAGTACTTC. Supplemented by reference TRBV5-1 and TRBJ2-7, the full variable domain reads KAGVTQTPRYLIKTRGQQVTLSCSPISGHRSVSWYQQTPGQGLQFLFEYFSETQRNKGNFPGRFSGRQFSNSRSEMNVSTLELGDSALYLCASSFNSPYEQYFGPGTRLTVT.